This T cell receptor beta chain is from a study of blood T cell repertoires in COVID-19. Study-wide background: Collection of acute and convalescent COVID-19 samples took place in the United States, Italy and Spain.

The data were produced by immunoSEQ multiplex PCR, yet TCRdb's version contains in-frame clones alone and is incomplete. The table has 80,000 or so clones, around 80% seen once; the top ten hold approximately 7%. The CDR3 is 15 amino acids. J gave up 10 bases and V 1 base, and 4 bases lay outside the gene matches. Looked up from germline, CDR1 is SGHTA and CDR2 is FQGNSA. V is TRBV7-2 and J is TRBJ1-6; the match to TRBD1 covers 10 bases. This receptor was taken from a human donor in a cohort sampled during active COVID-19. Sequences were obtained from peripheral blood. DNA of the CDR3: TGTGCCAGCAGCTTAGAAGGGACAGGGGAATCACCCCTCCACTTT. This translates into CASSLEGTGESPLHF. The entire variable domain, with the rest obtained from reference TRBV7-2 and TRBJ1-6, is as follows: GAGVSQSPSNKVTEKGKDVELRCDPISGHTALYWYRQSLGQGLEFLIYFQGNSAPDKSGLPSDRFSAERTGGSVSTLTIQRTQQEDSAVYLCASSLEGTGESPLHFGNGTRLTVT.